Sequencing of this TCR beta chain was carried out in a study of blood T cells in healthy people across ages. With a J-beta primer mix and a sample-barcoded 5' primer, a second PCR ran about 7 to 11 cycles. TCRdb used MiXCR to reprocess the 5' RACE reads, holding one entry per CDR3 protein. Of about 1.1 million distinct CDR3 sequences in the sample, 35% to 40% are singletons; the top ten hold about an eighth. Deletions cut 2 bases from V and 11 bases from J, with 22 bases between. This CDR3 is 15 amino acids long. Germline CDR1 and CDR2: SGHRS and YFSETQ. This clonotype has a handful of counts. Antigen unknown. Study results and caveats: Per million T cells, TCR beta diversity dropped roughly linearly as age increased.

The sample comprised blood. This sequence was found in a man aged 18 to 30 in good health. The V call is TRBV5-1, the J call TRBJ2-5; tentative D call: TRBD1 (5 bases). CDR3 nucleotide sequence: TGCGCCAGCAGCTTTGAAGGGGCTACTTTCGATGAGCAGTACTTC. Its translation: CASSFEGATFDEQYF.